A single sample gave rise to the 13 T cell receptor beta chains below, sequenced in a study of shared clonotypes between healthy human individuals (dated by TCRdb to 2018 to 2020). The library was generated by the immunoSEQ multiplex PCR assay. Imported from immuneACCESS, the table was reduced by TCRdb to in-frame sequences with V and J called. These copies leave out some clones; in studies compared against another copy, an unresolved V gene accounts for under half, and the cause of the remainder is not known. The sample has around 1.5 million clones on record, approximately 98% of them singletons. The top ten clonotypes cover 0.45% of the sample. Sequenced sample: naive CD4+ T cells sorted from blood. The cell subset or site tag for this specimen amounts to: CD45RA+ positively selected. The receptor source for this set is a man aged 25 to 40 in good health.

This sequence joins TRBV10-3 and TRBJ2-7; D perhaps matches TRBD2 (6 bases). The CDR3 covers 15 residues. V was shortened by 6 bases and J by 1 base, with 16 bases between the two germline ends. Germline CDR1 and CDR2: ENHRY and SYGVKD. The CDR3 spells CAISRQLANSYEQYF. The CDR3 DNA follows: TGTGCCATCAGCCGACAACTAGCAAATTCCTACGAGCAGTACTTC.

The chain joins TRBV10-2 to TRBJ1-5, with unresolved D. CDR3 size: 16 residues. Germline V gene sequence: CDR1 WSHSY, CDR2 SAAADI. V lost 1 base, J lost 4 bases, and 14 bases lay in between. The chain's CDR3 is CASSELRVPPNQPQHF. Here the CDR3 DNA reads TGCGCCAGCAGTGAGTTGAGGGTCCCCCCAAATCAGCCCCAGCATTTT.

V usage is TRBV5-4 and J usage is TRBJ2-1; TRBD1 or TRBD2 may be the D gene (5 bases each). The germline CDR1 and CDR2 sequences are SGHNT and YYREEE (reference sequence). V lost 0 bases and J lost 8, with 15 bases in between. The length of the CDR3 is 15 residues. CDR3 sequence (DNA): TGTGCCAGCAGCTTGGTATTTAGGGGAGTCGATGAGCAGTTCTTC. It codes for CASSLVFRGVDEQFF.

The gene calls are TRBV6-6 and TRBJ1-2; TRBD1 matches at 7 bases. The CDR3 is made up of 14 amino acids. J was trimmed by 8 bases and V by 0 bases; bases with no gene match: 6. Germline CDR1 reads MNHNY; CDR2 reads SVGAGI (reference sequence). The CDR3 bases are TGTGCCAGCAGTTACTCGTCAGGGGGGCAAGGCTACACCTTC. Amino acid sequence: CASSYSSGGQGYTF.

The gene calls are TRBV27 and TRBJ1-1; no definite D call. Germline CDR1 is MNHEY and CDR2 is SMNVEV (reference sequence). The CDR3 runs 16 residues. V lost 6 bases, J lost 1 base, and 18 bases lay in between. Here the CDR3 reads CASRNSRTGENTEAFF. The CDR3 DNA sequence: TGTGCCAGCAGAAACTCCCGGACGGGCGAGAACACTGAAGCTTTCTTT.

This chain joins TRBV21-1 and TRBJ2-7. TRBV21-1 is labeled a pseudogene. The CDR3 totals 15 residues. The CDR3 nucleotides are TGTGCCAGCAGCAAAGAAAGGGATAGCTCCTACGAGCAGTACTTC. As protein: CASSKERDSSYEQYF.

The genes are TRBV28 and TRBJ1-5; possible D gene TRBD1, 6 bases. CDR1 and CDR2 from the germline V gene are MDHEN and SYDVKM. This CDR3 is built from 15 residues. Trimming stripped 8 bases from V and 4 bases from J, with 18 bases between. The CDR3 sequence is CASCNHRVENQPQHF. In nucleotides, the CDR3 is TGTGCCAGCTGCAATCACAGGGTGGAGAATCAGCCCCAGCATTTT.

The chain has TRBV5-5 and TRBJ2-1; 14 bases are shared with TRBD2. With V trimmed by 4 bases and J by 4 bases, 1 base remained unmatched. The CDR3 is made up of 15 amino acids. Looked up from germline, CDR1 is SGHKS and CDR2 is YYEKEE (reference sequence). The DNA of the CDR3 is TGTGCCAGCAGCCGACTAGCGGGAGGGTACAATGAGCAGTTCTTC. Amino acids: CASSRLAGGYNEQFF.

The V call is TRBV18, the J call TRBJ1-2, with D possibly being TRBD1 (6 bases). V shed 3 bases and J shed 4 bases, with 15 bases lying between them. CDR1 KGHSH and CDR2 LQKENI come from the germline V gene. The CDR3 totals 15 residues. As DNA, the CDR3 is TGTGCCAGCTCACCTGACGCCGGACAGTTCTATGGCTACACCTTC. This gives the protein CASSPDAGQFYGYTF.

The CDR3 loop is CASRPWGTATSYEQYF. In DNA, the CDR3 is TGTGCCAGCAGGCCTTGGGGGACGGCGACCTCCTACGAGCAGTACTTC. The chain joins TRBV28 to TRBJ2-7; D assignment may be TRBD1 or TRBD2 (5 bases each). Germline-derived CDR1 and CDR2 are MDHEN and SYDVKM. The CDR3 spans 16 residues. Trimming removed 6 bases from V and 0 bases from J, with 18 bases in between. Variable domain in full (rest from reference TRBV28 and TRBJ2-7): DVKVTQSSRYLVKRTGEKVFLECVQDMDHENMFWYRQDPGLGLRLIYFSYDVKMKEKGDIPEGYSVSREKKERFSLILESASTNQTSMYLCASRPWGTATSYEQYFGPGTRLTVT.

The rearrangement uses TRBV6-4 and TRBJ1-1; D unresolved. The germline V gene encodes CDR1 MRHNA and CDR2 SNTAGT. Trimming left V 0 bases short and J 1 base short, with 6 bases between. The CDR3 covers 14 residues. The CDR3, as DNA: TGTGCCAGCAGTGACTCAGCTTGGAACACTGAAGCTTTCTTT. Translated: CASSDSAWNTEAFF.

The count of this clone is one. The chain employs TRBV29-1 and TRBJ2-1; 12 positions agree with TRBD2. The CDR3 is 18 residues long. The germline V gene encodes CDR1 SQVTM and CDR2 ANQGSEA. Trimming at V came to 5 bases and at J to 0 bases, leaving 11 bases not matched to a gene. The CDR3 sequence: CSVTGLAGKYSSYNEQFF. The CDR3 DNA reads TGCAGCGTTACTGGACTAGCGGGGAAGTACAGCTCCTACAATGAGCAGTTCTTC.

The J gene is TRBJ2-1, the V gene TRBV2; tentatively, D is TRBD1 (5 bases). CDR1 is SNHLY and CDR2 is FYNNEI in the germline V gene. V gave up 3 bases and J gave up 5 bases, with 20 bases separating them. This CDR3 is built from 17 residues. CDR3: CASSDSLRTQKDNEQFF. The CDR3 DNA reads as TGTGCCAGCAGTGACTCCCTCCGGACACAAAAAGACAATGAGCAGTTCTTC.